This T cell receptor beta chain is from a study of blood T cell repertoires in COVID-19. Study in general: Sources were T cells, B-cell-depleted T cells, or PBMCs; the material itself was cDNA or gDNA.

In the study's own analysis: Estimation of nucleated cell counts relied on the amplification of reference gene primers. Clones were sequenced by immunoSEQ multiplex PCR, and TCRdb holds only the in-frame ones, with some missing. The DNA was the basis for D and trimming; V, J and clone size are from that table. The sample lists about 87,000 clones; 60% to 80% were seen once. V lost 2 bases, J lost 6 bases, and 15 bases lay in between. Germline V CDR1 and CDR2: SGDLS, YYNGEE. CDR3 length equals 14 residues. The specimen sequenced was peripheral blood. The chain employs TRBV9 and TRBJ2-7, with a weak D call TRBD2 (6 bases). This sequence originates from a woman between 45 and 65 years old with acute or convalescent COVID-19. CDR3 in amino acids: CASSVRRDGPEQYF. As DNA, the CDR3 is TGTGCCAGCAGCGTCAGGAGGGACGGGCCCGAGCAGTACTTC.